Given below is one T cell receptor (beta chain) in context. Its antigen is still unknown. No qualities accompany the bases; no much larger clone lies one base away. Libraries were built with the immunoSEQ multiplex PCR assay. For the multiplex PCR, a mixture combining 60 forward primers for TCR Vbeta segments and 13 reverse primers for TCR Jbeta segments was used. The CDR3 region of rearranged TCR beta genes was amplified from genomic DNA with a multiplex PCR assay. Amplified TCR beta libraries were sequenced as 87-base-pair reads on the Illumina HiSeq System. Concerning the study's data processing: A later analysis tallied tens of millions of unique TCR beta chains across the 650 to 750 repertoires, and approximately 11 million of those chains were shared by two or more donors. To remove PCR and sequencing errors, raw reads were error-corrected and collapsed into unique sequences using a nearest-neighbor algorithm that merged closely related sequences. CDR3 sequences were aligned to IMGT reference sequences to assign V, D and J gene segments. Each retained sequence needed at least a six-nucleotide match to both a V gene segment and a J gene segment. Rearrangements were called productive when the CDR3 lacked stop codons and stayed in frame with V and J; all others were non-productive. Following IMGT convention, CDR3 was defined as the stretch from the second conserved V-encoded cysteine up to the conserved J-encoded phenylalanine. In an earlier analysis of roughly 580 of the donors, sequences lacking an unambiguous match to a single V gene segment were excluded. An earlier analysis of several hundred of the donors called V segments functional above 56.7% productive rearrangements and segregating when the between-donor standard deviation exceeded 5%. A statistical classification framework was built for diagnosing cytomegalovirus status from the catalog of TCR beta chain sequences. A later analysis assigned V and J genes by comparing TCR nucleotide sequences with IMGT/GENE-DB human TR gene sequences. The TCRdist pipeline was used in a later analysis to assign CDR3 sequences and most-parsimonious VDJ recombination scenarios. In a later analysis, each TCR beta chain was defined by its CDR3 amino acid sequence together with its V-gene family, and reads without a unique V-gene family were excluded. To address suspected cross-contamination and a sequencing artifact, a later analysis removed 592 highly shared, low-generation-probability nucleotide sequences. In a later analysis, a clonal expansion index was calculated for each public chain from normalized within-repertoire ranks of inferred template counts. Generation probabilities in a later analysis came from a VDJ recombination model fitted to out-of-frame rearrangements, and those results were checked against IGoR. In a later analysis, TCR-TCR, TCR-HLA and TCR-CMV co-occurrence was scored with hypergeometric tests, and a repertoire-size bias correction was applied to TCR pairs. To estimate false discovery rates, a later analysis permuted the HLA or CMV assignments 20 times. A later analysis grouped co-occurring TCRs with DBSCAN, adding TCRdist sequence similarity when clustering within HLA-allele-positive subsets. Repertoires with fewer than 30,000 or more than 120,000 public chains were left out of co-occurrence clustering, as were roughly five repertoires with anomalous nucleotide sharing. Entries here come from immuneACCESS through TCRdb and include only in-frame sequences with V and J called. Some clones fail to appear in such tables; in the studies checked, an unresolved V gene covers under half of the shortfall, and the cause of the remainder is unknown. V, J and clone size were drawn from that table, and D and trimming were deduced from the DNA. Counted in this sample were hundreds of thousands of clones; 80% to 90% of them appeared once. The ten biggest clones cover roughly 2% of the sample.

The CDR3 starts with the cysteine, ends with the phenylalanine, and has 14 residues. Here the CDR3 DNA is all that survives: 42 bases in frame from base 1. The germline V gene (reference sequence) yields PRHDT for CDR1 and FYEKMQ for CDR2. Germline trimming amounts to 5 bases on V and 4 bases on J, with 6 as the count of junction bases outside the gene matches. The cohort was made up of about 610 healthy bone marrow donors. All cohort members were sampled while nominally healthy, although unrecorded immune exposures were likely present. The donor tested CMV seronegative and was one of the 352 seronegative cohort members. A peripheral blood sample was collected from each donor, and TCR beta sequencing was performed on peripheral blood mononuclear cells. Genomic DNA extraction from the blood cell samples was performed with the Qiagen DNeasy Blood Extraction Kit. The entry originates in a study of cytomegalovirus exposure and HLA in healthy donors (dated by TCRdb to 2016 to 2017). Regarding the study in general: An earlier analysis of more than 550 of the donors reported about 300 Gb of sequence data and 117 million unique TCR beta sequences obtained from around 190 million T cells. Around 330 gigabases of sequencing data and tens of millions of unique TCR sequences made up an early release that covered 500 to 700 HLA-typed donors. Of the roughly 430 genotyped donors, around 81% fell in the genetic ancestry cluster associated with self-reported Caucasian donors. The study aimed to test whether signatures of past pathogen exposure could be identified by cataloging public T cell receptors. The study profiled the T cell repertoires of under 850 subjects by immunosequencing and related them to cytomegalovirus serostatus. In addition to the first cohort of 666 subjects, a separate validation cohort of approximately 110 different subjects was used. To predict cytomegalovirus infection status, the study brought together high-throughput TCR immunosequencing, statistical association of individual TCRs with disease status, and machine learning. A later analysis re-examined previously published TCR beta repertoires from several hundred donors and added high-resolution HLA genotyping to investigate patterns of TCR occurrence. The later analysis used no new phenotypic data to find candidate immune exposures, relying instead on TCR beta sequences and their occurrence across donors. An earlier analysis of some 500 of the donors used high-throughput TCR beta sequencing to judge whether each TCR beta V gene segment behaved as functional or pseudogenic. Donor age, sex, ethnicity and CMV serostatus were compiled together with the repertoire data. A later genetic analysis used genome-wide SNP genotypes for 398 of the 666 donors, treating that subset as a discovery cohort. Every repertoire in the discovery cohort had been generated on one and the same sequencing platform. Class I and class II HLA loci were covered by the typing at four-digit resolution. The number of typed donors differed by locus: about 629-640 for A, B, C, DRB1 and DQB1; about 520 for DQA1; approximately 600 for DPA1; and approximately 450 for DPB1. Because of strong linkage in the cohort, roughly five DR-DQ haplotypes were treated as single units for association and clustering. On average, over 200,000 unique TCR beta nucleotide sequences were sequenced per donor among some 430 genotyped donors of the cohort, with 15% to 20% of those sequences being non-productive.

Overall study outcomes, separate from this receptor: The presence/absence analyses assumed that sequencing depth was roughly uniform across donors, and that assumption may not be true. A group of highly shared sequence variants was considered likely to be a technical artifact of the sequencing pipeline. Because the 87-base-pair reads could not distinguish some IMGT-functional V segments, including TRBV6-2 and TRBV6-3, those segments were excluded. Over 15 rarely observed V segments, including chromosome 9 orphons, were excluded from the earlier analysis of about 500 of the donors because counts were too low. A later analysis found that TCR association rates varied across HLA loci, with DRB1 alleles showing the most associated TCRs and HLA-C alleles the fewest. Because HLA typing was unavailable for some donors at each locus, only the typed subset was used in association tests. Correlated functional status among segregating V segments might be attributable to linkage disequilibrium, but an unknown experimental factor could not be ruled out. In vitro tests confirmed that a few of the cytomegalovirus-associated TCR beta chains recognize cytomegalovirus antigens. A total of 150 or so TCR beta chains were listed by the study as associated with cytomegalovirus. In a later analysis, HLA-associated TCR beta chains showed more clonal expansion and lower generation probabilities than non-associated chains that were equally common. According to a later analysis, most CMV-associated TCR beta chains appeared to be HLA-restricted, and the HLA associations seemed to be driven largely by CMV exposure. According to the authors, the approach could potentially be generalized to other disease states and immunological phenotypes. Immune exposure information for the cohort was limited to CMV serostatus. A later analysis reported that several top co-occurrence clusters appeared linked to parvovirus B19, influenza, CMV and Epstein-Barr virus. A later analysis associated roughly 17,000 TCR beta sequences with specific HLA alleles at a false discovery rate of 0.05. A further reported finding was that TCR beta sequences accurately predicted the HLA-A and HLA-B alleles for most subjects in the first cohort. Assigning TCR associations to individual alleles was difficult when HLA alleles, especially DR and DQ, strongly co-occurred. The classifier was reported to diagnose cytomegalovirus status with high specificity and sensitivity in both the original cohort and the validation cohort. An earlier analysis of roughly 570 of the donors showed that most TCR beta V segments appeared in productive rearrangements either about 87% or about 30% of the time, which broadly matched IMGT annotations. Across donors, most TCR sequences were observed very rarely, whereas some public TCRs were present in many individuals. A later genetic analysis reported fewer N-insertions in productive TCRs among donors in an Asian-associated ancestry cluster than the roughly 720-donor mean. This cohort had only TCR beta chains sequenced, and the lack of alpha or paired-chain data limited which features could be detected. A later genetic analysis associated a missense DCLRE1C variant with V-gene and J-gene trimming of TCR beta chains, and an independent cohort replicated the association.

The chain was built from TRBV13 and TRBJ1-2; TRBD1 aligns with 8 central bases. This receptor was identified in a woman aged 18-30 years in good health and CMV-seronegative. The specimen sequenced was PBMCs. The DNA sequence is TGTGCCAGCAGCCCTGGACAGGGCCGCTATGGCTACACCTTC. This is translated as CASSPGQGRYGYTF. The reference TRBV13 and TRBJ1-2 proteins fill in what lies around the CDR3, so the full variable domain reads AAGVIQSPRHLIKEKRETATLKCYPIPRHDTVYWYQQGPGQDPQFLISFYEKMQSDKGSIPDRFSAQQFSDYHSELNMSSLELGDSALYFCASSPGQGRYGYTFGSGTRLTVV.